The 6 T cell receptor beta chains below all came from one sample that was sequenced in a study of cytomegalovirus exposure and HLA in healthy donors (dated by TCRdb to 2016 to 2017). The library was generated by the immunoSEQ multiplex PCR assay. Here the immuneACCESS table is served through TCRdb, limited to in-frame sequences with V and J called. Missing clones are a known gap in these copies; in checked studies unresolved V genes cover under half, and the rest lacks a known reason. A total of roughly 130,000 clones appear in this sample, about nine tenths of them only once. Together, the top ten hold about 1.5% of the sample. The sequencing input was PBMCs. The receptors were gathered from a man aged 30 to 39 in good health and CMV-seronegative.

CDR3 residues: CASSELAGKWPGELFF. The CDR3 DNA is TGTGCCAGCAGTGAACTAGCGGGAAAATGGCCCGGGGAGCTGTTTTTT. This chain joins TRBV6-4 and TRBJ2-2, with TRBD2 matching 10 bases. V lost 3 bases, J lost 6 bases, and 7 bases stayed unmatched. Germline loops: CDR1 MRHNA, CDR2 SNTAGT. The CDR3 totals 16 residues.

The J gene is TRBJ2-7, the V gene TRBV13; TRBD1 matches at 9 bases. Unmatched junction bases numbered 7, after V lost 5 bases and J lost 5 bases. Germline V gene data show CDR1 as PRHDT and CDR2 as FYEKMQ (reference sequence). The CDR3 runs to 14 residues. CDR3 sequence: CASSERDRENEQYF. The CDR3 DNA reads TGTGCCAGCAGCGAGCGGGACAGGGAAAACGAGCAGTACTTC. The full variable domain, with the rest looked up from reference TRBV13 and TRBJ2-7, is AAGVIQSPRHLIKEKRETATLKCYPIPRHDTVYWYQQGPGQDPQFLISFYEKMQSDKGSIPDRFSAQQFSDYHSELNMSSLELGDSALYFCASSERDRENEQYFGPGTRLTVT.

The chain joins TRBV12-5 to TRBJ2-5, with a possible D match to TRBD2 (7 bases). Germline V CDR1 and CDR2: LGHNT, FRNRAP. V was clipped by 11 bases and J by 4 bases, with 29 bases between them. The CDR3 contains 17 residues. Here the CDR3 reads CASVGGGGLEYVETQYF. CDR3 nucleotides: TGTGCTTCTGTAGGGGGGGGAGGGCTGGAATATGTAGAGACCCAGTACTTC. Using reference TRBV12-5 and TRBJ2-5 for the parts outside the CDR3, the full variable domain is DARVTQTPRHKVTEMGQEVTMRCQPILGHNTVFWYRQTMMQGLELLAYFRNRAPLDDSGMPKDRFSAEMPDATLATLKIQPSEPRDSAVYFCASVGGGGLEYVETQYFGPGTRLLVL.

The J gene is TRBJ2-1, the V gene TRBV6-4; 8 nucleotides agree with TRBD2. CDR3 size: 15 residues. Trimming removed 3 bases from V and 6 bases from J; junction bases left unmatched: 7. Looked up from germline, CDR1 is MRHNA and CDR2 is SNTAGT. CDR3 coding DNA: TGTGCCAGCAGTGAGACGGGAGGGACTCCCAATGAGCAGTTCTTC. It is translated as CASSETGGTPNEQFF.

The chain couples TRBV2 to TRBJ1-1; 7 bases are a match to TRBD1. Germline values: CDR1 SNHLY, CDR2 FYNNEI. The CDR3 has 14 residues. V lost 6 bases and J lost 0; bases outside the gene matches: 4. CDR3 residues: CASRLRGLNTEAFF. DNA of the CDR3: TGTGCCAGCAGGCTCAGGGGGTTGAACACTGAAGCTTTCTTT.

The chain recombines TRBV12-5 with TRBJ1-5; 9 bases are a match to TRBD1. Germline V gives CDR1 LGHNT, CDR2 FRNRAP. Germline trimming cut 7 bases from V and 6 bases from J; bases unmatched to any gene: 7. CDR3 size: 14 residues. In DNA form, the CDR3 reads TGTGCTAGTGACCAAACAGGGGGCGGTCAGCCCCAGCATTTT. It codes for CASDQTGGGQPQHF.